This T cell receptor (beta chain) derives from a study of shared clonotypes between healthy human individuals. Overall study context: CD4 naive cells filled three plates per donor, CD4 memory three, CD8 naive two and CD8 memory one.

About this clone: Antigen unknown.

Germline CDR1 is SGHDT and CDR2 is YYEEEE. The ends lost 4 bases at V and 4 bases at J; junction bases unmatched: 2. The CDR3 is made up of 15 amino acids. General study results and limits: Shared clonotypes across all four donors exceeded non-shared ones in generation probability.

It was at deep level that the assay was run. Sorted-subset replicate PCR reactions contained about 200 ng DNA, corresponding to some 29,000 T cell genomes. Assay: immunoSEQ multiplex PCR; the TCRdb copy retains only in-frame clones and omits some. The data contain millions of clones, roughly 93% of them singletons. The sequenced material came from naive CD4+ T cells from PBMCs. As for subset: CD45RA+ positively selected. The TCR was taken from a man between 18 and 35 years old in good health. Some clones in this sample may be carry-over from other donors' samples. This chain links TRBV5-6 with TRBJ2-2, with 12 bases matching TRBD2. The CDR3 sequence: CASSPTSGSTGELFF. The CDR3 bases are TGTGCCAGCAGCCCGACTAGCGGGAGCACCGGGGAGCTGTTTTTT.